These 32 T cell receptor beta chains originate from one sample sequenced in a study of T cell responses to AZD1222 COVID-19 vaccine. Clones were read by immunoSEQ multiplex PCR, and TCRdb kept only the in-frame ones, dropping some. The data contain roughly 120,000 clones, around 94% of them singletons. Sequences were derived from peripheral blood, sampled 28 days after the second AZD1222 dose. All receptors derive from an adult who received the AZD1222 COVID-19 vaccine.

This clone was picked up one time. CDR3 in amino acids: CASRAGVTGELFF. CDR3 in DNA: TGTGCCAGCAGGGCAGGGGTCACCGGGGAGCTGTTTTTT. The V gene is TRBV12-3 or TRBV12-4, the J gene TRBJ2-2; D perhaps matches TRBD1 (6 bases). The CDR3 extends over 13 amino acids. V was clipped by 6 bases and J by 4 bases, with 9 bases between them.

This clone was counted between two and nine times. The chain couples TRBV7-8 to TRBJ2-7, with 7 bases fitting TRBD1. This CDR3 comprises 12 residues. The ends lost 5 bases at V and 6 bases at J; junction bases unmatched: 4. Germline CDR1 SGHVS, CDR2 FQNEAQ. DNA of the CDR3: TGTGCCAGCAGCCCGACAGGGCTCGAGCAGTACTTC. This encodes CASSPTGLEQYF.

The rearrangement joins TRBV7-2 to TRBJ2-7; 16 nucleotides align to TRBD2. The V gene's germline CDR1 is SGHTA and CDR2 FQGNSA. The CDR3 covers 17 residues. J gave up 5 bases and V 4 bases, and 8 bases lay outside the gene matches. This CDR3 is CASSSPGTSGRANEQYF. The CDR3 coding sequence is TGTGCCAGCAGCTCGCCGGGGACTAGCGGGAGGGCTAACGAGCAGTACTTC.

The gene calls are TRBV7-8 and TRBJ2-1, with 10 bases matching TRBD1. This CDR3 is 16 amino acids long. CDR1 is SGHVS, CDR2 FQNEAQ, per germline. With V trimmed by 5 bases and J by 9 bases, 13 bases remained unmatched. CDR3 in amino acids: CASSPRDRGQVGEQFF. DNA of the CDR3: TGTGCCAGCAGCCCCCGGGACAGGGGCCAAGTAGGTGAGCAGTTCTTC.

This clone has a single count. The chain is built from TRBV29-1 and TRBJ1-2, with D maybe TRBD1 (6 bases). Looked up from germline, CDR1 is SQVTM and CDR2 is ANQGSEA. The CDR3 length is 13 residues. The ends were cut back, 3 bases at V and 4 bases at J, with 12 bases in the middle. The chain's CDR3 is CSVDFSGVYGYTF. The CDR3 DNA reads as TGCAGCGTTGATTTTTCAGGGGTCTATGGCTACACCTTC.

The rearrangement links TRBV4-1 to TRBJ2-2, with 8 nucleotides matching TRBD1. Trimming cost V 0 bases and J 2 bases; bases outside gene matches: 11. Germline assignment: CDR1 MGHRA and CDR2 YSYEKL. This CDR3 comprises 19 residues. The CDR3, as DNA: TGCGCCAGCAGCCAAGATCCCGGCGAGACAGGGGTAAACACCGGGGAGCTGTTTTTT. It yields the protein CASSQDPGETGVNTGELFF.

The chain employs TRBV5-1 and TRBJ2-1; D is perhaps TRBD2 (5 bases). Between the trimmed V and J ends, which lost 4 bases and 9 bases, there was a span of 17 bases. Per the germline V gene, CDR1 is SGHRS and CDR2 is YFSETQ. This CDR3 has 14 amino acids. CDR3 region: CASSTGSSISEQFF. The CDR3 DNA sequence: TGCGCCAGCAGCACCGGATCTAGCATCAGTGAGCAGTTCTTC.

This clone was counted a few times. This chain connects TRBV28 to TRBJ2-2; TRBD1 matches 7 bases. The V gene end was trimmed by 5 bases and the J gene end by 8 bases; junction bases not matched to a gene: 17. The CDR3 totals 17 residues. Germline V gives CDR1 MDHEN, CDR2 SYDVKM. The CDR3 sequence is CASSHGRQGYSSGELFF. The CDR3 region has the DNA TGTGCCAGCAGTCACGGTCGACAGGGATACTCGTCAGGGGAGCTGTTTTTT.

This clone was observed once. V gene TRBV19 combines with J gene TRBJ1-1; D possibly corresponds to TRBD1 (6 bases). Germline V gives CDR1 LNHDA, CDR2 SQIVND (reference sequence). Trimming pared 4 bases from V and 4 bases from J, leaving 13 bases between. The CDR3 covers 14 residues. The CDR3 protein is CASSRGLGGTEAFF. DNA of the CDR3: TGTGCCAGTAGTAGGGGGTTAGGGGGCACTGAAGCTTTCTTT.

Of note for this clone: Compared with germline, one end of the junction differs, possibly owing to a read error. CDR3 sequence reads: CASSLAGDNVLTF. In DNA form, the CDR3 reads TGCGCCAGCAGCTTGGCGGGGGACAACGTCCTGACTTTC. The chain uses TRBV5-1 and TRBJ2-6; the D gene is possibly TRBD2 (6 bases). Germline CDR1 is SGHRS and CDR2 is YFSETQ. The CDR3 is made up of 13 amino acids. Full variable domain (rest looked up from reference TRBV5-1 and TRBJ2-6): KAGVTQTPRYLIKTRGQQVTLSCSPISGHRSVSWYQQTPGQGLQFLFEYFSETQRNKGNFPGRFSGRQFSNSRSEMNVSTLELGDSALYLCASSLAGDNVLTFGAGSRLTVL.

The chain employs TRBV12-3 or TRBV12-4 and TRBJ1-2; 7 bases agree with TRBD1. The length of the CDR3 is 13 residues. V shed 6 bases, J shed 3 bases, and the junction held 4 bases outside the gene matches. CDR3 protein: CASRATGDYGYTF. CDR3 nucleotides: TGTGCCAGCAGGGCTACAGGGGACTATGGCTACACCTTC.

The chain combines TRBV5-4 with TRBJ2-2; D unresolved. Germline V lookup: CDR1 SGHNT, CDR2 YYREEE (reference sequence). This CDR3 is built from 14 residues. Trimming removed 4 bases from V and 7 bases from J, with 14 bases in between. The DNA of the CDR3 is TGTGCCAGCAGCGGGCTAGGTGGGAACGGGGAGCTGTTTTTT. It specifies CASSGLGGNGELFF.

This clone was seen once. This chain uses TRBV19 with TRBJ2-4; D is ambiguous. Trimming cost V 3 bases and J 0 bases, with 6 bases left between them. Germline V gene lookup returns CDR1 LNHDA and CDR2 SQIVND (reference sequence). The CDR3 length is 14 residues. The CDR3 loop is CASSIGLAKNIQYF. CDR3 DNA sequence: TGTGCCAGTAGTATTGGTCTAGCCAAAAACATTCAGTACTTC.

V and J are TRBV15 and TRBJ2-1, with D perhaps matching TRBD1 or TRBD2 (7 bases each). The CDR3 has 15 residues. V shed 7 bases and J shed 0 bases, with 13 bases lying between them. The germline V gene encodes CDR1 LNHNV and CDR2 YYDKDF (reference sequence). CDR3 coding DNA: TGTGCCACCACAGGGGGGGGAAGCTCCTACAATGAGCAGTTCTTC. Its translation is CATTGGGSSYNEQFF. Complete variable domain (other parts from reference TRBV15 and TRBJ2-1): DAMVIQNPRYQVTQFGKPVTLSCSQTLNHNVMYWYQQKSSQAPKLLFHYYDKDFNNEADTPDNFQSRRPNTSFCFLDIRSPGLGDTAMYLCATTGGGSSYNEQFFGPGTRLTVL.

V is TRBV7-3 and J is TRBJ1-5; D remains unclear. Germline V CDR1 and CDR2: SGHTA, FQGTGA. The CDR3 consists of 11 residues. The V end lost 2 bases, the J end lost 8 bases, and 4 bases lay between the germline ends. This chain's CDR3 is CASSLSEPQHF. DNA of the CDR3: TGTGCCAGCAGCTTATCTGAGCCCCAGCATTTT.

The chain employs TRBV30 and TRBJ2-1; D remains unclear. The CDR3 consists of 15 residues. Trimming stripped 1 base from V and 1 base from J, with 11 bases between. From germline, CDR1 is GTSNPN and CDR2 SVGIG (reference sequence). This CDR3 is CAWSGGGSSYNEQFF. CDR3 nucleotide sequence: TGTGCCTGGAGTGGGGGTGGCAGTTCCTACAATGAGCAGTTCTTC.

The chain couples TRBV6-5 to TRBJ1-1; perhaps TRBD1 as D (6 bases). Germline-derived CDR1 and CDR2 are MNHEY and SVGAGI. The CDR3 is made up of 15 amino acids. Trimming took off 7 bases at V and 4 bases at J, with 19 bases between the two ends. CDR3 loop: CASTVQGRVGTEAFF. The CDR3 DNA reads TGTGCCAGCACCGTCCAGGGGCGGGTGGGCACTGAAGCTTTCTTT.

In this sample, this clone turned up once. The genes are TRBV6-1 and TRBJ1-5; no clear D gene. The CDR3 is made up of 13 amino acids. Germline V CDR1 and CDR2: MNHNS, SASEGT. Trimming removed 2 bases from V and 6 bases from J, with 8 bases in between. The CDR3 loop is CASSERVTQPQHF. DNA of the CDR3: TGTGCCAGCAGTGAAAGGGTGACTCAGCCCCAGCATTTT.

The chain joins TRBV28 to TRBJ2-6; 7 nucleotides agree with TRBD1. CDR1 is MDHEN and CDR2 is SYDVKM in the germline V gene. This CDR3 comprises 16 residues. The trim removed 7 bases at V and 0 bases at J, leaving 6 bases unmatched. CDR3 amino acids: CASISRGTSGANVLTF. The CDR3 DNA reads TGTGCCAGCATATCCAGGGGGACCTCTGGGGCCAACGTCCTGACTTTC.

This chain joins TRBV28 and TRBJ2-1, with a possible D match to TRBD2 (7 bases). Germline V gene lookup returns CDR1 MDHEN and CDR2 SYDVKM. This CDR3 spans 14 amino acids. V was pared by 10 bases and J by 8 bases, with 21 bases between. The CDR3, as DNA: TGTGCCACCCTAGGGGGGAGGGCCCGATATGAGCAGTTCTTC. Protein: CATLGGRARYEQFF. Filled out from reference TRBV28 and TRBJ2-1, the complete variable domain reads DVKVTQSSRYLVKRTGEKVFLECVQDMDHENMFWYRQDPGLGLRLIYFSYDVKMKEKGDIPEGYSVSREKKERFSLILESASTNQTSMYLCATLGGRARYEQFFGPGTRLTVL.

J is TRBJ2-7 and V is TRBV6-5; 7 bases agree with TRBD1. The CDR3 is 16 amino acids. Germline V gene lookup returns CDR1 MNHEY and CDR2 SVGAGI. The V segment lost 4 bases and the J segment 3 bases; nucleotides outside the gene matches: 12. The CDR3 sequence is CASSSLTGALYYEQYF. The CDR3 bases are TGTGCCAGCAGTTCGTTAACAGGGGCCTTATACTACGAGCAGTACTTC.

The chain is built from TRBV3-1 (or the pseudogene TRBV3-2) and TRBJ1-1; D is unresolved. There are 13 residues in the CDR3. Germline V lookup: CDR1 LGHDT, CDR2 YNNKEL (reference sequence). Trimming shortened V by 3 bases and J by 5 bases, and 10 bases separated the two germline ends. The CDR3 is CASSQIMGTEAFF. CDR3 in DNA: TGTGCCAGCAGCCAGATCATGGGGACTGAAGCTTTCTTT.

In this sample, this clone turned up once. The rearrangement joins TRBV4-1 to TRBJ2-2, with D uncertain. CDR1 is MGHRA and CDR2 is YSYEKL in the germline V gene. The ends were cut back, 2 bases at V and 1 base at J, with 11 bases in the middle. This CDR3 has 16 residues. CDR3 protein: CASSQPKDGNTGELFF. DNA for the CDR3: TGCGCCAGCAGCCAACCGAAAGACGGGAACACCGGGGAGCTGTTTTTT.

The V and J genes are TRBV7-3 and TRBJ1-1; the D is unclear. V was trimmed by 3 bases and J by 2 bases, leaving 7 bases between them. Germline values: CDR1 SGHTA, CDR2 FQGTGA. The CDR3 extends over 13 amino acids. The CDR3, as DNA: TGTGCCAGCAGCTTGGAGGTTAACACTGAAGCTTTCTTT. Protein: CASSLEVNTEAFF.

The J gene is TRBJ1-1, the V gene TRBV6-5, with D possibly TRBD1 on 5 matching bases. Trimming took off 8 bases at V and 12 bases at J, with 16 bases between the two ends. Germline V gene sequence: CDR1 MNHEY, CDR2 SVGAGI. This CDR3 contains 11 residues. The DNA of the CDR3 is TGTGCCAGCGGGGCAGGGCTTCTTACTTTCTTT. Its translation is CASGAGLLTFF.

The chain employs TRBV12-3 or TRBV12-4 and TRBJ2-7; the match to TRBD2 covers 7 bases. V was pared by 6 bases and J by 6 bases, with 8 bases of the junction left unmatched. This CDR3 spans 13 amino acids. CDR3: CASRKAGRGEQYF. CDR3 DNA sequence: TGTGCCAGCAGGAAAGCGGGAAGGGGCGAGCAGTACTTC.

The count of this clone is one. The V and J genes are TRBV7-3 and TRBJ2-1, with 9 bases aligning to TRBD1. V trimming: 5 bases; J trimming: 0 bases; junction bases outside the gene matches: 5. The CDR3 runs to 16 residues. CDR1 is SGHTA, CDR2 FQGTGA, per germline. For the CDR3, the DNA is TGTGCCAGCAGCCAACAGGGGGCGACCTCCTACAATGAGCAGTTCTTC. Its protein is CASSQQGATSYNEQFF. The full variable domain, in which reference TRBV7-3 and TRBJ2-1 provide the parts outside the CDR3, is GAGVSQTPSNKVTEKGKYVELRCDPISGHTALYWYRQSLGQGPEFLIYFQGTGAADDSGLPNDRFFAVRPEGSVSTLKIQRTERGDSAVYLCASSQQGATSYNEQFFGPGTRLTVL.

This clone was counted once. This chain connects TRBV7-9 to TRBJ2-5, with TRBD2 matching 10 bases. The CDR3 loop spans 13 amino acids. In germline, CDR1 is SEHNR, CDR2 FQNEAQ (reference sequence). With 10 bases clipped from V and 4 bases from J, the junction kept 6 bases outside the gene matches. The DNA of the CDR3 is TGTGCCACCACAAGCGGGAGGGGAGAGACCCAGTACTTC. Encoded protein: CATTSGRGETQYF.

In its sample, this clone was seen once. V usage is TRBV30 and J usage is TRBJ2-1; 14 nucleotides line up with TRBD2. Germline-derived CDR1 and CDR2 are GTSNPN and SVGIG (reference sequence). Trimming removed 8 bases from V and 0 bases from J; junction bases left unmatched: 21. The CDR3 consists of 21 residues. The CDR3 sequence is CAGDRARLTSGRVSSYNEQFF. CDR3 bases: TGTGCCGGGGACAGGGCCAGGCTGACTAGCGGGAGGGTAAGCTCCTACAATGAGCAGTTCTTC. Using reference TRBV30 and TRBJ2-1 for the parts outside the CDR3, the full variable domain is SQTIHQWPATLVQPVGSPLSLECTVEGTSNPNLYWYRQAAGRGLQLLFYSVGIGQISSEVPQNLSASRPQDRQFILSSKKLLLSDSGFYLCAGDRARLTSGRVSSYNEQFFGPGTRLTVL.

The chain combines TRBV5-8 with TRBJ2-7, with no clear D. The CDR3 runs 11 residues. Germline V gene data show CDR1 as SGHTS and CDR2 as YDEGEE. The V end lost 5 bases, the J end lost 1 base, and 4 bases lay between the germline ends. The CDR3 loop is CASRGSYEQYF. The CDR3 region has the DNA TGTGCCAGCAGGGGATCCTACGAGCAGTACTTC.

The V gene is TRBV18, the J gene TRBJ1-1; D is unclear. V was shortened by 0 bases and J by 0 bases, with 8 bases between the two germline ends. The germline CDR1 and CDR2 sequences are KGHSH and LQKENI. The CDR3 sequence is 15 residues long. The DNA for the CDR3 is TGTGCCAGCTCACCACCGGCTTCTGTGAACACTGAAGCTTTCTTT. Residues: CASSPPASVNTEAFF. The whole variable domain, filled in from reference TRBV18 and TRBJ1-1, reads NAGVMQNPRHLVRRRGQEARLRCSPMKGHSHVYWYRQLPEEGLKFMVYLQKENIIDESGMPKERFSAEFPKEGPSILRIQQVVRGDSAAYFCASSPPASVNTEAFFGQGTRLTVV.

This chain connects TRBV28 to TRBJ2-7; D may match TRBD1 or TRBD2 (5 bases each). The V and J ends lost 3 bases and 3 bases respectively, with 9 bases between them. Germline V gene sequence: CDR1 MDHEN, CDR2 SYDVKM. This CDR3 region has 13 residues. DNA of the CDR3: TGTGCCAGCAGTTTGGGACGGTTCTACGAGCAGTACTTC. Translating gives CASSLGRFYEQYF.